The entry below describes one T cell receptor (beta chain). CDR1 SGHNT and CDR2 YENEEA come from the germline V gene. The CDR3 contains 13 residues. V lost 6 bases and J lost 3; bases outside the gene matches: 5. This entry comes from a study of blood T cell repertoires in COVID-19. Study overall: Samples came from the United States, Italy and Spain, spanning acute and convalescent COVID-19. In each case, the material was cDNA or gDNA derived from T cells, B-cell-depleted T cells, or PBMCs.

The authors' processing: Reference gene primers were amplified, and this amplification served to estimate nucleated cell counts. TCRdb's copy holds only in-frame clones and misses some; the assay was immunoSEQ multiplex PCR. From that table come the V and J calls and clone size; the DNA was used to work out D and trimming. Of approximately 200,000 clones detected, around four fifths appear once; the ten largest clones hold roughly 5%. The chain recombines TRBV11-3 with TRBJ2-7; 7 nucleotides line up with TRBD1. The TCR sequence derives from a woman aged 55-69 years who had recovered from COVID-19. Sequencing input: peripheral blood. CDR3 amino acids: CASSLRTGYEQYF. The CDR3 bases are TGTGCCAGCAGTTTACGGACAGGCTACGAGCAGTACTTC.